The 9 T cell receptor beta chains listed next were all sequenced from one sample in a study of T-cell reconstitution after alpha-beta-depleted transplantation in children. TCRbeta library construction was performed incorporating unique molecular identifiers. TCRdb re-called the PCR reads through MiXCR, storing one row per CDR3 protein. The sample has 480,000 or so distinct CDR3 sequences, approximately 10% seen once; the top ten hold 2% to 2.5%. Here the sequenced sample was PBMCs, taken before TCRalphabeta/CD19-depleted stem cell transplant. These receptors came from a child aged 2 to 10 with inherited bone marrow failure, due to receive a stem cell transplant.

This clonotype was observed many times. The rearrangement joins TRBV4-3 to TRBJ2-7, with 7 nucleotides matching TRBD2. The CDR3 loop spans 18 amino acids. Germline V gene data show CDR1 as LGHNA and CDR2 as YSLEER. V trimming: 3 bases; J trimming: 6 bases; junction bases outside the gene matches: 20. CDR3: CASSHSPLYEGGPGEQYF. The CDR3 nucleotides are TGCGCCAGCAGCCATTCCCCCTTATATGAGGGAGGGCCGGGCGAGCAGTACTTC.

This clonotype was detected ten times or more. DNA for the CDR3: TGTGCCAGCAGCCAAGATCTCGCGACGCGAGCGACAGATACGCAGTATTTT. The encoded protein is CASSQDLATRATDTQYF. V gene TRBV4-2 combines with J gene TRBJ2-3; D not resolved. This CDR3 is 17 amino acids long. The germline V gene encodes CDR1 LGHNA and CDR2 YNFKEQ. The germline V and J ends were trimmed by 0 bases and 3 bases, with 16 bases remaining between them.

This clonotype was counted many times. Here the CDR3 reads CAIRGKTGLDYNEQFF. The CDR3 DNA follows: TGTGCCATCAGAGGAAAAACGGGACTAGATTACAATGAGCAGTTCTTC. The V gene is TRBV10-3, the J gene TRBJ2-1, with TRBD2 matching over 8 bases. The CDR3 extends over 16 amino acids. The V gene's germline CDR1 is ENHRY and CDR2 SYGVKD. V lost 6 bases to trimming and J lost 4 bases; unmatched junction nucleotides: 11.

This clonotype occurred many times. The V gene is TRBV14, the J gene TRBJ2-1, with TRBD2 matching over 8 bases. CDR1 SGHDN and CDR2 FVKESK come from the germline V gene. The ends lost 4 bases at V and 5 bases at J; junction bases unmatched: 10. The length of the CDR3 is 16 residues. The CDR3 region has the DNA TGTGCCAGCAGCCTCCTTGATAGCGGGAATGACAATGAGCAGTTCTTC. Encoded protein: CASSLLDSGNDNEQFF.

This clonotype was seen repeatedly, ten times or more. V and J are TRBV27 and TRBJ2-7, with 7 positions matching TRBD1. The CDR3 consists of 14 residues. Germline CDR1 is MNHEY and CDR2 is SMNVEV (reference sequence). J gave up 5 bases and V 6 bases, and 10 bases lay outside the gene matches. CDR3 residues: CASRITGVSHEQYF. In DNA, the CDR3 is TGTGCCAGCAGGATAACAGGGGTATCCCACGAGCAGTACTTC.

The sample holds a few counts of this clonotype. The chain recombines TRBV5-1 with TRBJ2-3; TRBD1 agrees at 8 bases. CDR1 SGHRS and CDR2 YFSETQ come from the germline V gene. V gave up 3 bases and J gave up 6 bases; unmatched junction bases: 9. CDR3 length equals 15 residues. The CDR3 sequence is CASSSRAGGEDTQYF. Written as DNA, the CDR3 is TGCGCCAGCAGCTCGAGGGCAGGGGGCGAGGATACGCAGTATTTT.

The table lists this clonotype with many counts. This chain joins TRBV7-9 and TRBJ1-6; unclear D gene. V was cut by 6 bases and J by 5 bases, with 20 bases left in between. The V gene's germline CDR1 is SEHNR and CDR2 FQNEAQ (reference sequence). This CDR3 has 17 residues. The CDR3 sequence is CASRSVTADGHNSPLHF. CDR3 nucleotides: TGTGCCAGCAGGTCGGTAACGGCGGACGGACATAATTCACCCCTCCACTTT.

This clonotype has ten or more counts. The chain has TRBV7-2 and TRBJ2-7; D unclear. Per germline, CDR1 SGHTA and CDR2 FQGNSA. The germline V and J ends were trimmed by 6 bases and 3 bases, with 9 bases remaining between them. The CDR3 loop spans 12 amino acids. The CDR3 nucleotides are TGTGCCAGCAGTCCCTCCCGCTACGAGCAGTACTTC. It encodes CASSPSRYEQYF. Together with reference TRBV7-2 and TRBJ2-7, the CDR3 gives the full variable domain: GAGVSQSPSNKVTEKGKDVELRCDPISGHTALYWYRQSLGQGLEFLIYFQGNSAPDKSGLPSDRFSAERTGGSVSTLTIQRTQQEDSAVYLCASSPSRYEQYFGPGTRLTVT.

The chain carries TRBV28 and TRBJ2-3, with a possible D match to TRBD1 (6 bases). CDR1 is MDHEN and CDR2 is SYDVKM in the germline V gene. This CDR3 is 15 amino acids long. Trimming stripped 6 bases from V and 1 base from J, with 14 bases between. CDR3 sequence: CASRRTGFRTDTQYF. The CDR3 DNA follows: TGTGCCAGCAGACGCACAGGGTTCCGCACAGATACGCAGTATTTT.